The present TCR beta chain was sequenced within a study of PD-1 blockade in classical Hodgkin lymphoma. Data came from immunoSEQ multiplex PCR; TCRdb stores just in-frame clones and leaves some out. The sample contains about 27,000 clones, about two thirds of which appear only once. This CDR3 contains 12 residues. Trimming pared 5 bases from V and 2 bases from J, leaving 7 bases between. CDR1 and CDR2 from the germline V gene are SNHLY and FYNNEI. Documented time point: cycle 4 day 1 (C4D1), after less than seven weeks of nivolumab. Every patient was affected by relapse after autologous stem cell transplantation, while exposure to brentuximab vedotin was not uniform.

This receptor was taken from a human donor with classical Hodgkin lymphoma. The chain is built from TRBV2 and TRBJ2-7; D is possibly TRBD1 (5 bases). Sequences were derived from peripheral blood mononuclear cells (PBMCs), sampled before the fourth cycle of nivolumab. This chain's CDR3 is CASSKGPYEQYF. The CDR3 DNA follows: TGTGCCAGCAGTAAGGGGCCCTACGAGCAGTACTTC. The full variable domain, completed using reference TRBV2 and TRBJ2-7, is EPEVTQTPSHQVTQMGQEVILRCVPISNHLYFYWYRQILGQKVEFLVSFYNNEISEKSEIFDDQFSVERPDGSNFTLKIRSTKLEDSAMYFCASSKGPYEQYFGPGTRLTVT.